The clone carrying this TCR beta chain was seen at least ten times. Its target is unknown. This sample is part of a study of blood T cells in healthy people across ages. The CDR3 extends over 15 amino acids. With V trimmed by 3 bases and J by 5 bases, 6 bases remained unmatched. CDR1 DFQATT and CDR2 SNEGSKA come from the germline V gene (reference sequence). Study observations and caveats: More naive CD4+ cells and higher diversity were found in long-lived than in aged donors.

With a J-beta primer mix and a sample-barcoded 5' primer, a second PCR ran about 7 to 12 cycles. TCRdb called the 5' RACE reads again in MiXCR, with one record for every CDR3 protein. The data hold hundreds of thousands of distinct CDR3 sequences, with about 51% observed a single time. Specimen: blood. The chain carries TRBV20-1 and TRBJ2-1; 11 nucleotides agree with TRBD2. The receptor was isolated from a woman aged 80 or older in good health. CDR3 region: CSASPPSGGNNEQFF. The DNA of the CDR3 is TGCAGTGCTAGTCCTCCTAGCGGGGGGAACAATGAGCAGTTCTTC.